This T cell receptor beta chain was sequenced in a study of cytomegalovirus exposure and HLA in healthy donors (dated by TCRdb to the late 2010s). As for the study more broadly: An earlier analysis of some 600 of the donors reported under 300 Gb of sequence data and 117 million unique TCR beta sequences obtained from 150 million to 200 million T cells. About 280 gigabases of sequencing data and approximately 91 million unique TCR sequences made up an early release that covered around 640 HLA-typed donors. Of the approximately 400 genotyped donors, approximately 80% fell in the genetic ancestry cluster associated with self-reported Caucasian donors. The study aimed to test whether cataloging public T cell receptors could reveal signatures of past pathogen exposure. Using immunosequencing, the study profiled T cell repertoires from 666 subjects and related those repertoires to cytomegalovirus serostatus. Along with the approximately 650-subject first cohort, a separate validation cohort of more than 90 different subjects was used. High-throughput TCR immunosequencing, statistical association of individual TCRs with disease status, and machine learning were combined to predict cytomegalovirus infection status. A later analysis re-analyzed previously published TCR beta repertoires from approximately 670 donors and added high-resolution HLA genotyping to study TCR occurrence patterns. The later analysis used no new phenotypic data to find candidate immune exposures, relying instead on TCR beta sequences and their occurrence across donors. An earlier analysis of more than 450 of the donors used high-throughput TCR beta sequencing to judge whether each TCR beta V gene segment behaved as functional or pseudogenic. Donor age, sex, ethnicity and CMV serostatus were compiled alongside the repertoire data. Genome-wide SNP genotypes for about 55% of the roughly 670 donors were used in a later genetic analysis, which treated that subset as a discovery cohort. Every discovery cohort repertoire had been produced on one sequencing platform. Class I and class II HLA loci were covered by the typing at four-digit resolution. The number of donors typed differed by locus, with 629-630 for A, B, C, DRB1 and DQB1, more than 500 for DQA1, 600 to 610 for DPA1, and approximately 470 for DPB1. Four to six DR-DQ haplotypes were handled as single units for association and clustering, since linkage in the cohort was strong. On average, around 230,000 unique TCR beta nucleotide sequences were sequenced per donor among a few hundred genotyped donors of the cohort, with about 19% of those sequences being non-productive. Overall results and qualifications from the work: A later analysis found that TCR association rates varied across HLA loci, with DRB1 alleles showing the most associated TCRs and HLA-C alleles the fewest. In an earlier analysis of some 540 of the donors, most TCR beta V segments appeared in productive rearrangements about 87% or about 30% of the time, broadly matching IMGT annotations. Some IMGT-functional V segments, including TRBV6-2 and TRBV6-3, could not be told apart with the 87-base-pair reads, so those segments were excluded. Seventeen rarely observed V segments, including chromosome 9 orphons, were excluded from the earlier analysis of some 590 of the donors because counts were too low. A later analysis reported that several top co-occurrence clusters appeared linked to parvovirus B19, influenza, CMV and Epstein-Barr virus. In a later analysis, HLA-associated TCR beta chains were found to be more clonally expanded and to have lower generation probabilities than equally common non-associated chains. In vitro tests confirmed that a few of the cytomegalovirus-associated TCR beta chains recognize cytomegalovirus antigens. Cytomegalovirus status was reported to be diagnosed by the classifier with high specificity and sensitivity in both the original and validation cohorts. A cluster of highly shared sequence variants was judged likely to be a technical artifact of the sequencing pipeline. In this cohort, only TCR beta chains were sequenced, and detectable features were limited by the absence of alpha or paired-chain data. Presence/absence analyses assumed roughly uniform sequencing depth across donors, an assumption that may not hold. The only immune exposure information available for the cohort was CMV serostatus. The authors suggested that the approach could potentially be generalized to other disease states and immunological phenotypes. A total of about 180 TCR beta chains were listed by the study as associated with cytomegalovirus. A later analysis associated some 17,000 TCR beta sequences with specific HLA alleles at a false discovery rate of 0.05. In a later analysis, most CMV-associated TCR beta chains were found to appear HLA-restricted, with HLA associations seemingly driven largely by CMV exposure. A further reported finding was that TCR beta sequences accurately predicted the HLA-A and HLA-B alleles for most subjects in the first cohort. Because HLA typing was missing for some donors at each locus, association tests included only the typed subset. Most TCR sequences were observed very rarely across donors, whereas some public TCRs were present in many individuals. A later genetic analysis reported fewer N-insertions in productive TCRs among donors in an Asian-associated ancestry cluster than the roughly 620-donor mean. Strong co-occurrence of HLA alleles, especially DR and DQ, made assigning TCR associations to individual alleles difficult. An association between a missense DCLRE1C variant and V-gene and J-gene trimming of TCR beta chains was found in a later genetic analysis and replicated in an independent cohort. Correlated functional status among segregating V segments might be attributable to linkage disequilibrium, but an unknown experimental factor could not be ruled out.

The cohort was made up of several hundred healthy bone marrow donors. All cohort members were sampled while nominally healthy, although unrecorded immune exposures were likely present. The donor was CMV seronegative and belonged to the group of 352 seronegative cohort members. A peripheral blood sample was collected from each donor, and TCR beta sequencing was performed on peripheral blood mononuclear cells. Genomic DNA extraction from the blood cell samples was performed with the Qiagen DNeasy Blood Extraction Kit. As regards this clone: Its recognized antigen is unknown. No base qualities exist here, and no much larger clone lies one base off it.

Libraries were built with the immunoSEQ multiplex PCR assay. For the multiplex PCR, a mixture combining 60 forward primers for TCR Vbeta segments and 13 reverse primers for TCR Jbeta segments was used. The CDR3 region of rearranged TCR beta genes was amplified from genomic DNA by a multiplex PCR assay. The Illumina HiSeq System was used to sequence the amplified TCR beta libraries as 87-base-pair reads. The authors' analysis ran thus. A later analysis tallied around 82 million unique TCR beta chains across the 700 or so repertoires, and some 10 million of those chains were shared by two or more donors. Raw reads were error-corrected and collapsed into unique sequences with a nearest-neighbor algorithm that merged closely related sequences to remove PCR and sequencing errors. V, D and J gene segments were assigned by aligning CDR3 sequences to IMGT reference sequences. For a sequence to be retained, a match of at least six nucleotides to both a V gene segment and a J gene segment was required. Rearrangements were called productive when the CDR3 lacked stop codons and stayed in frame with V and J; all others were non-productive. Following IMGT convention, CDR3 was defined as the stretch from the second conserved V-encoded cysteine to the conserved J-encoded phenylalanine. Sequences without an unambiguous match to a single V gene segment were excluded from the earlier analysis of about 600 of the donors. In an earlier analysis of approximately 610 of the donors, V segments were called functional above 56.7% productive rearrangements and were called segregating when the between-donor standard deviation exceeded 5%. A statistical classification framework was developed to diagnose cytomegalovirus status using the catalog of TCR beta chain sequences. A later analysis assigned V and J genes by comparing TCR nucleotide sequences with IMGT/GENE-DB human TR gene sequences. Using the TCRdist pipeline, a later analysis assigned CDR3 sequences along with most-parsimonious VDJ recombination scenarios. In a later analysis, each TCR beta chain was defined by its CDR3 amino acid sequence together with its V-gene family, and reads without a unique V-gene family were excluded. In a later analysis, 450 to 600 highly shared, low-generation-probability nucleotide sequences were removed to address suspected cross-contamination and a sequencing artifact. For each public chain, a later analysis derived a clonal expansion index from normalized ranks of inferred template counts within each repertoire. Generation probabilities in a later analysis came from a VDJ recombination model fitted to out-of-frame rearrangements, and those results were checked against IGoR. Hypergeometric tests were used in a later analysis to score TCR-TCR, TCR-HLA and TCR-CMV co-occurrence, with a repertoire-size bias correction applied to the TCR pairs. A later analysis estimated false discovery rates by permuting HLA or CMV assignments 20 times. In a later analysis, co-occurring TCRs were grouped using DBSCAN, and TCRdist sequence similarity was added for clustering within HLA-allele-positive subsets. For co-occurrence clustering, repertoires with fewer than 30,000 or more than 120,000 public chains were excluded, along with 4 to 6 repertoires with anomalous nucleotide sharing. TCRdb's version of the immuneACCESS table is confined to in-frame rearrangements and falls short of the full clone set. An unresolved V gene accounts for under half of the shortfall where checked; the remainder is of unknown origin. Clonal size and the V and J genes are those of that table, whereas D and trimming came from the DNA. The sample data list around 140,000 clones, and around 65% of these were observed just once. The ten biggest clones cover roughly 6% of the sample.

V is pared back by 7 bases and J by 5 bases, with 11 bases lying between the germline termini. Its CDR3 holds 12 amino acids, cysteine through phenylalanine. Only CDR3 DNA is held: 36 bases, read in frame from base 1. Reading the germline V gene (reference sequence) gives CDR1 LNHDA and CDR2 SQIVND. The chain is made from TRBV19 and TRBJ1-2; the D gene assignment is ambiguous. The receptor's source is a woman aged 60 to 75 in good health and CMV-seronegative. Sequenced sample: PBMCs. The encoded CDR3 is CASTLGVYGYTF. The sequenced DNA: TGTGCCAGTACCCTCGGGGTTTATGGCTACACCTTC.